The following is a T cell receptor beta chain sequence with its context. The source of the sample is a study of blood T cell repertoires in COVID-19. Study-wide context: Samples of COVID-19 (acute and convalescent) were obtained from the United States, Italy and Spain.

Profiling relied on immunoSEQ multiplex PCR, and the TCRdb table lists in-frame clones only, not all of them. The data hold hundreds of thousands of clones, with 70% to 90% observed a single time. The germline V gene encodes CDR1 MGHRA and CDR2 YSYEKL. CDR3 length: 15 amino acids. V shed 1 base and J shed 10 bases, with 14 bases lying between them. The receptor comes from a woman in her twenties or thirties with active or convalescent COVID-19. Source material: peripheral blood. This chain joins TRBV4-1 and TRBJ1-6, with D perhaps TRBD1 (5 bases). CDR3 DNA sequence: TGCGCCAGCAGCCAAGTAGACAGTACTTTCTCACCCCTCCACTTT. It codes for CASSQVDSTFSPLHF.